The 3 T cell receptor beta chains presented below share a single source sample, sequenced in a study of technical replicates of blood from a handful of donors. Measured with immunoSEQ multiplex PCR; TCRdb has only the in-frame clones, and not every one. The repertoire holds 65,000 to 85,000 clones, with about 89% as singletons. Sequenced sample: T cells isolated from PBMCs. These receptors were obtained from a human donor in good health.

In this sample, this clone turned up once. V and J are TRBV2 and TRBJ2-5, with 10 bases lining up with TRBD2. V shed 9 bases and J 5 bases; nucleotides not matched to a gene: 9. This CDR3 is built from 14 residues. The V gene's germline CDR1 is SNHLY and CDR2 FYNNEI. CDR3 DNA: TGTGCCAGGGAAGCGGGAGGGGGGGACGAGACCCAGTACTTC. Translation: CAREAGGGDETQYF.

V usage is TRBV13 and J usage is TRBJ2-7; 7 nucleotides agree with TRBD2. CDR1 is PRHDT and CDR2 is FYEKMQ in the germline V gene (reference sequence). The CDR3 is 17 residues long. J lost 3 bases, V lost 5 bases, and 16 bases had no gene match. CDR3 sequence reads: CASSPPDWGGLNYEQYF. Written as DNA, the CDR3 is TGTGCCAGCAGCCCGCCGGACTGGGGGGGGTTGAACTACGAGCAGTACTTC.

V usage is TRBV14 and J usage is TRBJ2-3; TRBD2 matches 7 bases. V lost 5 bases, J lost 6 bases, and 11 bases stayed unmatched. CDR1 is SGHDN, CDR2 FVKESK, per germline. The CDR3 loop spans 15 amino acids. The CDR3, as DNA: TGTGCCAGCAGCTTGGGCGCGGGAGCGAGGGATACGCAGTATTTT. Translating it yields CASSLGAGARDTQYF.